Each of the 23 T cell receptor beta chains below was sequenced from the same sample in a study of patients and donors after allogeneic stem cell transplantation. TCRdb reprocessed the RT-PCR reads via MiXCR and lists one record per CDR3 protein. The sample lists about 960,000 distinct CDR3 sequences; about 20% were seen once. Material: blood, either unsorted or a sorted T cell fraction (not recorded which). The receptors were sampled from a human donor who was either an allogeneic HSCT recipient or a stem cell or donor lymphocyte infusion donor (not recorded which). It is not recorded whose cells these are; they may come from a transplant donor.

This sequence joins TRBV6-1 and TRBJ1-5; D possibly corresponds to TRBD1 (5 bases). Germline V gives CDR1 MNHNS, CDR2 SASEGT. The CDR3 is 15 residues long. Trimming took off 5 bases at V and 3 bases at J, with 14 bases between the two ends. CDR3 in DNA: TGTGCCAGCAGTCGGGGCCCGCGAACCAATCAGCCCCAGCATTTT. It encodes CASSRGPRTNQPQHF.

This clonotype was seen only a few times. The chain links TRBV11-2 to TRBJ2-5, with 8 bases identical to TRBD2. The germline gives CDR1 SGHAT, CDR2 FQNNGV. V gave up 2 bases and J gave up 4 bases; unmatched junction bases: 3. The CDR3 spans 14 residues. This CDR3 reads CASSLMAGGETQYF. In DNA, the CDR3 is TGTGCCAGCAGCTTAATGGCGGGAGGAGAGACCCAGTACTTC. Variable domain in full (rest from reference TRBV11-2 and TRBJ2-5): EAGVAQSPRYKIIEKRQSVAFWCNPISGHATLYWYQQILGQGPKLLIQFQNNGVVDDSQLPKDRFSAERLKGVDSTLKIQPAKLEDSAVYLCASSLMAGGETQYFGPGTRLLVL.

This CDR3 reads CSAAPGGGGYGYTF. CDR3 nucleotide sequence: TGCAGTGCTGCACCCGGGGGCGGTGGCTATGGCTACACCTTC. The chain has TRBV20-1 and TRBJ1-2; weak D call: TRBD1 (6 bases). Looked up from germline, CDR1 is DFQATT and CDR2 is SNEGSKA (reference sequence). The germline V and J ends were trimmed by 5 bases and 4 bases, with 17 bases remaining between them. CDR3 length: 14 amino acids.

This clonotype was detected a few times. This chain joins TRBV20-1 and TRBJ2-5; 8 nucleotides align to TRBD2. Germline V lookup: CDR1 DFQATT, CDR2 SNEGSKA (reference sequence). Trimming removed 6 bases from V and 5 bases from J; junction bases left unmatched: 11. CDR3 size: 14 residues. CDR3 sequence (DNA): TGCAGTGCCCCCTTCGGGAGGGGTTCGGAGACCCAGTACTTC. Amino acid sequence: CSAPFGRGSETQYF.

This clonotype occurred a few times. The V gene is TRBV7-9, the J gene TRBJ2-1; 8 bases are a match to TRBD1. Germline CDR1 reads SEHNR; CDR2 reads FQNEAQ (reference sequence). J gave up 8 bases and V 4 bases, and 13 bases lay outside the gene matches. The CDR3 has 16 residues. CDR3 bases: TGTGCCAGCAGCTACCCTGAGGGGACAGGTCCCCATGAGCAGTTCTTC. It yields the protein CASSYPEGTGPHEQFF.

The chain employs TRBV6-1 and TRBJ1-6; 7 bases fit TRBD1. Trimming at V came to 6 bases and at J to 10 bases, leaving 9 bases not matched to a gene. The CDR3 has 14 amino acids. Germline V gene lookup returns CDR1 MNHNS and CDR2 SASEGT. Here the CDR3 DNA reads TGTGCCAGCAGGATGACAGGGAGGGGATCACCCCTCCACTTT. It yields the protein CASRMTGRGSPLHF.

Many counts were recorded for this clonotype. V and J are TRBV20-1 and TRBJ1-5; D may be TRBD1 (6 bases). CDR1 and CDR2 from the germline V gene are DFQATT and SNEGSKA (reference sequence). The V end lost 3 bases, the J end lost 6 bases, and 15 bases lay between the germline ends. The CDR3 length is 14 residues. Written as DNA, the CDR3 is TGCAGTGCTAGCACCGAAGGGGGGGGTCAGCCCCAGCATTTT. Translated: CSASTEGGGQPQHF.

This chain joins TRBV7-6 and TRBJ2-1; TRBD1 aligns across 7 bases. V lost 5 bases to trimming and J lost 9 bases; unmatched junction nucleotides: 13. The CDR3 length is 15 residues. CDR1 is SGHVS, CDR2 FNYEAQ, per germline. This CDR3 reads CASSVSQGQLSEQFF. DNA for the CDR3: TGTGCCAGCAGCGTATCCCAGGGACAGTTGAGTGAGCAGTTCTTC.

This clonotype was seen a few times. V is TRBV6-1 and J is TRBJ2-3; 8 bases are a match to TRBD2. Germline V gene lookup returns CDR1 MNHNS and CDR2 SASEGT. This CDR3 contains 17 residues. With 0 bases clipped from V and 4 bases from J, the junction kept 9 bases outside the gene matches. DNA of the CDR3: TGTGCCAGCAGTGAAGCGATAAGCGGGAGCAGGGCAGATACGCAGTATTTT. Its translation is CASSEAISGSRADTQYF.

V gene TRBV5-1 combines with J gene TRBJ1-1; unclear D gene. Trimming cost V 0 bases and J 3 bases, with 12 bases left between them. From germline, CDR1 is SGHRS and CDR2 YFSETQ. The CDR3 is 15 amino acids. CDR3 in DNA: TGCGCCAGCAGCTTGGAACGGAATGGGGACACTGAAGCTTTCTTT. As protein: CASSLERNGDTEAFF. Drawing the rest from reference TRBV5-1 and TRBJ1-1, the complete variable domain is KAGVTQTPRYLIKTRGQQVTLSCSPISGHRSVSWYQQTPGQGLQFLFEYFSETQRNKGNFPGRFSGRQFSNSRSEMNVSTLELGDSALYLCASSLERNGDTEAFFGQGTRLTVV.

The rearrangement joins TRBV20-1 to TRBJ2-1; TRBD2 matches 11 bases. V lost 5 bases to trimming and J lost 2 bases; unmatched junction nucleotides: 8. CDR3 length: 16 amino acids. Germline-derived CDR1 and CDR2 are DFQATT and SNEGSKA (reference sequence). The CDR3 DNA reads as TGCAGTGCTGGAGGACTAGCGGGTAGTACCTACAATGAGCAGTTCTTC. Its protein product is CSAGGLAGSTYNEQFF.

Only a few counts were recorded for this clonotype. The chain couples TRBV9 to TRBJ2-1; possible D gene TRBD1, 6 bases. V lost 0 bases and J lost 3, with 13 bases in between. Germline assignment: CDR1 SGDLS and CDR2 YYNGEE. The CDR3 spans 16 residues. The CDR3 nucleotides are TGTGCCAGCAGCGTAGGGCCCCAGGGGAACTACAATGAGCAGTTCTTC. Its translation: CASSVGPQGNYNEQFF.

This clonotype was counted between two and nine times. This chain connects TRBV20-1 to TRBJ2-4; the match to TRBD2 covers 13 bases. This CDR3 has 15 amino acids. V gave up 0 bases and J gave up 8 bases; unmatched junction bases: 4. The germline V gene encodes CDR1 DFQATT and CDR2 SNEGSKA (reference sequence). Here the CDR3 DNA reads TGCAGTGCTAGAGATCGGACTAGCGGGAGTCACATTCAGTACTTC. It codes for CSARDRTSGSHIQYF.

The CDR3 sequence: CASSFGGDSTDTQYF. The CDR3, as DNA: TGTGCCAGCAGTTTCGGCGGGGATAGCACAGATACGCAGTATTTT. This chain joins TRBV27 and TRBJ2-3; D may be TRBD2 (6 bases). Looked up from germline, CDR1 is MNHEY and CDR2 is SMNVEV (reference sequence). V dropped 3 bases and J dropped 0 bases, with 10 bases sitting between them. This CDR3 is 15 amino acids long.

V gene TRBV5-5 combines with J gene TRBJ2-1, with D unclear. Germline CDR1 reads SGHKS; CDR2 reads YYEKEE (reference sequence). The CDR3 extends over 13 amino acids. Trimming stripped 1 base from V and 7 bases from J, with 9 bases between. In nucleotides, the CDR3 is TGTGCCAGCAGCTTGCGGCAGGTGAATGAGCAGTTCTTC. This encodes CASSLRQVNEQFF.

This clonotype appeared many times. In DNA form, the CDR3 reads TGCGCCAGCAGCTTGGCCCTGGACAAATACACCGGGGAGCTGTTTTTT. Protein: CASSLALDKYTGELFF. The V call is TRBV5-1, the J call TRBJ2-2, with a tentative D call TRBD1 (5 bases). This CDR3 is built from 16 residues. Trimming took 0 bases from V and 3 from J, leaving 12 bases between them. The V gene's germline CDR1 is SGHRS and CDR2 YFSETQ.

This clonotype was seen more than once but under ten times. The V and J genes are TRBV2 and TRBJ2-1; D may be TRBD1 (5 bases). The CDR3 sequence is 14 residues long. The V gene's germline CDR1 is SNHLY and CDR2 FYNNEI. Trimming took off 8 bases at V and 9 bases at J, with 20 bases between the two ends. Written as DNA, the CDR3 is TGTGCCAGCTCCTCAGACAGAACAAGAGGTGAGCAGTTCTTC. This translates into CASSSDRTRGEQFF.

The chain combines TRBV5-1 with TRBJ1-6, with D tentatively TRBD1 (6 bases). The germline V and J ends were trimmed by 1 base and 8 bases, with 13 bases remaining between them. CDR3 size: 15 residues. Germline loops: CDR1 SGHRS, CDR2 YFSETQ. CDR3 region: CASSLLQGRHSPLHF. CDR3 DNA: TGCGCCAGCAGCTTGTTACAGGGACGTCATTCACCCCTCCACTTT.

In its sample, this clonotype was seen many times. The chain's CDR3 is CASSLDRDYTQYF. CDR3 bases: TGCGCCAGCAGCCTGGACAGGGACTATACGCAGTATTTT. The chain couples TRBV5-1 to TRBJ2-3; 8 nucleotides agree with TRBD1. The CDR3 is 13 amino acids. J lost 7 bases, V lost 4 bases, and 5 bases had no gene match. Germline V lookup: CDR1 SGHRS, CDR2 YFSETQ.

This chain links TRBV19 with TRBJ2-5; 13 bases map to TRBD2. Germline V gene lookup returns CDR1 LNHDA and CDR2 SQIVND (reference sequence). The CDR3 is 16 amino acids. J lost 2 bases, V lost 4 bases, and 4 bases had no gene match. CDR3 nucleotides: TGTGCCAGTAGTAAGGGACTAGCGGGGACGCAAGAGACCCAGTACTTC. The encoded protein is CASSKGLAGTQETQYF.

This clonotype was observed a few times. The chain is built from TRBV27 and TRBJ2-7; no definite D call. With 4 bases removed from V and 5 bases from J, the gap between germline ends came to 18 bases. CDR3 length equals 15 residues. CDR1 and CDR2 from the germline V gene are MNHEY and SMNVEV (reference sequence). The chain's CDR3 is CASSSPPGSKNEQYF. CDR3 sequence (DNA): TGTGCCAGCAGTTCCCCCCCGGGCAGTAAGAACGAGCAGTACTTC.

The gene calls are TRBV12-3 or TRBV12-4 and TRBJ2-2; TRBD2 matches 13 bases. V lost 3 bases, J lost 5 bases, and 3 bases stayed unmatched. This CDR3 region has 16 residues. CDR3 loop: CASSFWTSGGTGELFF. The CDR3 nucleotides are TGTGCCAGCAGTTTCTGGACTAGCGGGGGTACCGGGGAGCTGTTTTTT.

The V and J genes are TRBV5-1 and TRBJ2-7; 11 nucleotides agree with TRBD1. Germline V gene sequence: CDR1 SGHRS, CDR2 YFSETQ. V shed 0 bases and J 3 bases; nucleotides not matched to a gene: 5. The CDR3 sequence is 16 residues long. CDR3 DNA sequence: TGCGCCAGCAGCTTGGGCGGGGGACAGGGGGTCTACGAGCAGTACTTC. Residues: CASSLGGGQGVYEQYF.